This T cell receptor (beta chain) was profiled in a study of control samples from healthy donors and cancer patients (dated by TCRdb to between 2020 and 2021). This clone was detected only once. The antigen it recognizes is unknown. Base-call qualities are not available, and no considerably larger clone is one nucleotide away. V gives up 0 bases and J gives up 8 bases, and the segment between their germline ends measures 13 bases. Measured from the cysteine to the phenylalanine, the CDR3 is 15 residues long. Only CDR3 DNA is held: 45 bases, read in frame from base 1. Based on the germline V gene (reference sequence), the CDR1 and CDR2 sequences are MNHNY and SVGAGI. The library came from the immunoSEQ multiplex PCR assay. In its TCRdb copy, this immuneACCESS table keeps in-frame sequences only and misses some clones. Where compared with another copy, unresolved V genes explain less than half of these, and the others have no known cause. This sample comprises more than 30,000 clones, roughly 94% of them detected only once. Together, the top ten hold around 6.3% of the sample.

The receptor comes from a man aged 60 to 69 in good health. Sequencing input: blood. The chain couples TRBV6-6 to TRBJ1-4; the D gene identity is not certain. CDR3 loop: CASSYSIGSKEKLFF. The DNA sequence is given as TGTGCCAGCAGTTACTCGATCGGCAGTAAGGAAAAACTGTTTTTT.